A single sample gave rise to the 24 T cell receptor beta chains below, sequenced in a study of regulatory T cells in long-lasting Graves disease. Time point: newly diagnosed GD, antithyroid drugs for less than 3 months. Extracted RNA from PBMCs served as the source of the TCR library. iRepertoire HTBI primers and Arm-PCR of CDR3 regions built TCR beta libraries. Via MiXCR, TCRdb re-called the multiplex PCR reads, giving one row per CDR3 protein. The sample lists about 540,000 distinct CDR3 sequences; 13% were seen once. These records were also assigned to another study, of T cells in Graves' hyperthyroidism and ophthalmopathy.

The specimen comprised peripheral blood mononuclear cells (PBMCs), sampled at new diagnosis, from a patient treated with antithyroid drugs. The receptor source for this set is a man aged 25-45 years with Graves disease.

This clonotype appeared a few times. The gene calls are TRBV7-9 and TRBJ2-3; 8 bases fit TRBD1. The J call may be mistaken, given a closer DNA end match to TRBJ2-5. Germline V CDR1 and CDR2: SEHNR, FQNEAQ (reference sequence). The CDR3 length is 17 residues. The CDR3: CASSLAVGTGQGETQYF. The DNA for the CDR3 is TGTGCCAGCAGCTTAGCGGTGGGGACAGGCCAGGGAGAGACCCAGTACTTC.

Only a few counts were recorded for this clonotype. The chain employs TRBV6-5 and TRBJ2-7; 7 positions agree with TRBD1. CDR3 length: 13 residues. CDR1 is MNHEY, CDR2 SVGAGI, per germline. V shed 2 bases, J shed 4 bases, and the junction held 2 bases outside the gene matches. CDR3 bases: TGTGCCAGCAGTTACGACAGGGAGTACGAGCAGTACTTC. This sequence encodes CASSYDREYEQYF.

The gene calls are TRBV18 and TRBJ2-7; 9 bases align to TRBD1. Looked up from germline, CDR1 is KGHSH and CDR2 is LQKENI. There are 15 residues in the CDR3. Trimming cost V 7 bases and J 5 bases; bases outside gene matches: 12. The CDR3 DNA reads TGTGCCAGCTTACGATGGGGACAGGGTGCGGACGAGCAGTACTTC. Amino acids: CASLRWGQGADEQYF. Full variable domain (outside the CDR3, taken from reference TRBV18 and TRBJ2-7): NAGVMQNPRHLVRRRGQEARLRCSPMKGHSHVYWYRQLPEEGLKFMVYLQKENIIDESGMPKERFSAEFPKEGPSILRIQQVVRGDSAAYFCASLRWGQGADEQYFGPGTRLTVT.

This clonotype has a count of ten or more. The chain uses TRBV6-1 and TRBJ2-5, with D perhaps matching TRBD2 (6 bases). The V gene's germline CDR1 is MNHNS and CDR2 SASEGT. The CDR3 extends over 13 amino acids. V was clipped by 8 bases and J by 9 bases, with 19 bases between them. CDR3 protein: CASRRAGGGAQYF. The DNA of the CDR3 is TGTGCCAGCCGTAGGGCGGGTGGAGGGGCCCAGTACTTC.

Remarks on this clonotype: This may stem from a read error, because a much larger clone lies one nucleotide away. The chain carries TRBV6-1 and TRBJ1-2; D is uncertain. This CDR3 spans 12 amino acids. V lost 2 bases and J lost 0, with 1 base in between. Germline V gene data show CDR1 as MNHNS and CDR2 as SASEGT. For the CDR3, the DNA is TGTGCCAGCAGTGAACCTAACTATGGCTACACCTTC. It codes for CASSEPNYGYTF.

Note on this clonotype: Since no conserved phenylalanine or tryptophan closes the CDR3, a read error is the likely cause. This chain's CDR3 is CASSSTGGEKLFL. DNA of the CDR3: TGTGCCAGCAGCTCAACAGGGGGAGAAAAACTGTTTCTT. V gene TRBV3-1 combines with J gene TRBJ1-4; TRBD1 aligns across 8 bases. This CDR3 is 13 amino acids long. Germline V gene lookup returns CDR1 LGHDT and CDR2 YNNKEL (reference sequence). V trimming: 5 bases; J trimming: 8 bases; junction bases outside the gene matches: 4.

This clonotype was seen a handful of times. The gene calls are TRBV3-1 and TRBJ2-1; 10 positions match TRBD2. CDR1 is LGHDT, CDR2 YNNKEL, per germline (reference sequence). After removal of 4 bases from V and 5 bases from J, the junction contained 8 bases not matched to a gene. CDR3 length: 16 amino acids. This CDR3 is CASSRASAGGHNEQFF. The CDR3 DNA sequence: TGTGCCAGCAGCCGAGCATCAGCGGGAGGGCACAATGAGCAGTTCTTC.

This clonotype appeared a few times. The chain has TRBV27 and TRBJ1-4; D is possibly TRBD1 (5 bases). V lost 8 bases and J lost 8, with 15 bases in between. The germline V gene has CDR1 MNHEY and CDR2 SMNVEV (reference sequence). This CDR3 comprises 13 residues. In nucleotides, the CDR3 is TGTGCCAGCGGAAACAGGTTATGGGAAAAACTGTTTTTT. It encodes CASGNRLWEKLFF. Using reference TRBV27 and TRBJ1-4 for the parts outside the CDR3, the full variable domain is EAQVTQNPRYLITVTGKKLTVTCSQNMNHEYMSWYRQDPGLGLRQIYYSMNVEVTDKGDVPEGYKVSRKEKRNFPLILESPSPNQTSLYFCASGNRLWEKLFFGSGTQLSVL.

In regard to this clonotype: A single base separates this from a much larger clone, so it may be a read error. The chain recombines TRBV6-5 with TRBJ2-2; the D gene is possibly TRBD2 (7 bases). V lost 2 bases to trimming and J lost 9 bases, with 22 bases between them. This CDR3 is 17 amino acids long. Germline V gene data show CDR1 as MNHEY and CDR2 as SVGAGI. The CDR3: CASSYRRGRAGGRELFF. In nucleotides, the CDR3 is TGTGCCAGCAGTTACCGTCGCGGGAGAGCTGGGGGCAGGGAGCTGTTTTTT.

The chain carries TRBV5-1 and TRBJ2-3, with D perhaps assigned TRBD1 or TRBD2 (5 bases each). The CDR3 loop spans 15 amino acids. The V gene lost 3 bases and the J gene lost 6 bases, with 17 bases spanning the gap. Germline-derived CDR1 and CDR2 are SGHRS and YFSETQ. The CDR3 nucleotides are TGCGCCAGCAGCTCTGGTGGGGGTTTAGACGATACGCAGTATTTT. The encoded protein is CASSSGGGLDDTQYF.

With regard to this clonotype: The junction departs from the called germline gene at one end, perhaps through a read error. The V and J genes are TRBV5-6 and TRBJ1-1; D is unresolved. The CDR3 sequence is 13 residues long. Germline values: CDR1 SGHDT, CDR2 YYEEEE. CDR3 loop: CTSSLRPNTEAFF. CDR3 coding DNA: TGTACCAGCAGCCTGCGACCGAACACTGAAGCTTTCTTT.

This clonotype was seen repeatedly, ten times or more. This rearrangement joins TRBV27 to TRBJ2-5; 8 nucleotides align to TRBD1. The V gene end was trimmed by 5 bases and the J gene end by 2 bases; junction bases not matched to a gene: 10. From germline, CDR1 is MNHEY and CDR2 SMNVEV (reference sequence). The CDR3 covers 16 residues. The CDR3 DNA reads TGTGCCAGCAGTAGCGTCCCAGGGACAGGACAAGAGACCCAGTACTTC. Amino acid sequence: CASSSVPGTGQETQYF.

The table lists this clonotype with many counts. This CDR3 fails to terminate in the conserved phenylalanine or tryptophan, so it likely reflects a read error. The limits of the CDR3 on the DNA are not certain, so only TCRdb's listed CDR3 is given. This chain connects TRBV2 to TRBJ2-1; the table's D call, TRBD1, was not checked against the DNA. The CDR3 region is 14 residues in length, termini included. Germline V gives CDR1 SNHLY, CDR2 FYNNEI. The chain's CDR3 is CASRDRVSSGIYEL.

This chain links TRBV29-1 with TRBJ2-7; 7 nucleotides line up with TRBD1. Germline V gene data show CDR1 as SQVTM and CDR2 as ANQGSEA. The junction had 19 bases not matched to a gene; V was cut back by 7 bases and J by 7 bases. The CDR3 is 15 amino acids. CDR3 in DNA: TGCAGCGCCCAGGGGGACACCAGGGCCCCTACGGAGCAGTACTTC. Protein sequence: CSAQGDTRAPTEQYF.

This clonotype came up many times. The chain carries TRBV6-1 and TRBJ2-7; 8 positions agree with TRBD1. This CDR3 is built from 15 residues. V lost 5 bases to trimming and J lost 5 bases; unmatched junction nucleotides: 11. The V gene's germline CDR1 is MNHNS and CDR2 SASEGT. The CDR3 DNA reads TGTGCCAGCAGTCTGACAGGGGAAACCCCCCACGAGCAGTACTTC. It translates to CASSLTGETPHEQYF.

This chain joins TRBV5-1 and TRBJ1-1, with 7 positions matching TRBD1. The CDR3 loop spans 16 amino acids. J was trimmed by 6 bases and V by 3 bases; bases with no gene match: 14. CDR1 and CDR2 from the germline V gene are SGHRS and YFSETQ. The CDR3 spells CASSYGTASVAAEAFF. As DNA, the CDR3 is TGCGCCAGCAGCTACGGGACAGCCTCGGTGGCGGCTGAAGCTTTCTTT.

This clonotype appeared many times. DNA for the CDR3: TGCAGCGTCCGCGGCGGGAGCTACGAGCAGTACTTC. Translating it yields CSVRGGSYEQYF. This chain connects TRBV29-1 to TRBJ2-7; 7 bases line up with TRBD2. V lost 6 bases to trimming and J lost 3 bases; unmatched junction nucleotides: 5. CDR3 length: 12 residues. The germline V gene has CDR1 SQVTM and CDR2 ANQGSEA.

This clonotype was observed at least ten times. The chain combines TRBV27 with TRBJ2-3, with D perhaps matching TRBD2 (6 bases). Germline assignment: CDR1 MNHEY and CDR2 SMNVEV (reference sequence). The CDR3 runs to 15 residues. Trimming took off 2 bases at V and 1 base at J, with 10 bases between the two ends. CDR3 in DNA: TGTGCCAGCAGTTTAACTTGGGGGGGCACAGATACGCAGTATTTT. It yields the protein CASSLTWGGTDTQYF.

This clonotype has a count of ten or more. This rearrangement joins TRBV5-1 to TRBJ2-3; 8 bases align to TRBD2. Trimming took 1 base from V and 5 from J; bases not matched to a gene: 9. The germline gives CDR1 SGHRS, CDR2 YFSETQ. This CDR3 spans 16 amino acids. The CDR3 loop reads CASSLSGRGNGDTQYF. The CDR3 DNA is TGCGCCAGCAGCTTGTCCGGGAGGGGTAATGGAGATACGCAGTATTTT.

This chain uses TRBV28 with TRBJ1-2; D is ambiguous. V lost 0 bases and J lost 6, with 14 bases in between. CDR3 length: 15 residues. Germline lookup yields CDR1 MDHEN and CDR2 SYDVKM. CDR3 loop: CASSLWGNSPDGYTF. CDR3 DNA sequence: TGTGCCAGCAGTTTATGGGGGAACAGTCCGGATGGCTACACCTTC.

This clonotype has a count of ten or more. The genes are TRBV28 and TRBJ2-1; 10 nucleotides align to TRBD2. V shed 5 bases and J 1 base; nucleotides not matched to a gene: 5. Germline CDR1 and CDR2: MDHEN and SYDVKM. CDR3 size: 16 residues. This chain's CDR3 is CASSTSGRGSYNEQFF. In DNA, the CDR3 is TGTGCCAGCAGTACAAGCGGGAGGGGATCCTACAATGAGCAGTTCTTC.

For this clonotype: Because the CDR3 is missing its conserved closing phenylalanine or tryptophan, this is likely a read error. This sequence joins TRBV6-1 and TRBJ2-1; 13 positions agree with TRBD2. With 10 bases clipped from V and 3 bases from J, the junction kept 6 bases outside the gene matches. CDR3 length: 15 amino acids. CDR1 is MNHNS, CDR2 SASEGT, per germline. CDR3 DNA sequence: TGTGCCACCTTACTAGCGGGAGGGCTCTACAATGAGCAGTTCCTC. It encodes CATLLAGGLYNEQFL.

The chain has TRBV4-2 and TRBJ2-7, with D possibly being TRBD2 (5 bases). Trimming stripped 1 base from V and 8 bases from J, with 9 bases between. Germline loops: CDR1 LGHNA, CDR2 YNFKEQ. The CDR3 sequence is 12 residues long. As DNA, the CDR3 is TGTGCCAGCAGCCAAGGGACGGGGAAGCAGTACTTC. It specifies CASSQGTGKQYF.

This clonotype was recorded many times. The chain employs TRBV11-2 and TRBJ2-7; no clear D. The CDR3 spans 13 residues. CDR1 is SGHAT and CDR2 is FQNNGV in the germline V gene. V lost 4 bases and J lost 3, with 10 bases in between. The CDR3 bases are TGTGCCAGCAGCTCCCCTAACGGCTACGAGCAGTACTTC. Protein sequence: CASSSPNGYEQYF.